Listed below are T cell receptor beta chains from one sample, sequenced in a study of blood T cell repertoires in COVID-19. The table came from immunoSEQ multiplex PCR; TCRdb's copy has only in-frame clones and leaves some out. The table lists tens of thousands of clones, roughly 80% of them singletons. What was sequenced was peripheral blood. These receptors were collected from a man in his fifties or sixties with acute or convalescent COVID-19. Each CDR3 is given with its conserved first and last residue. Each record gives: V gene, D gene, clone size, J gene, CDR3 length, CDR3 protein, CDR3 DNA. D genes are given only for firm matches. Clone sizes are given selectively: once, few, many, or a class where the clone is expanded.

TRBV19	TRBD2	NA	TRBJ2-1	17	CASSMWTSGSFYNEQFF	TGTGCCAGTAGTATGTGGACTAGCGGGAGTTTTTACAATGAGCAGTTCTTC
TRBV11-1	NA	NA	TRBJ1-1	14	CASSLNPSYTEAFF	TGTGCCAGCAGCTTAAACCCCAGTTACACTGAAGCTTTCTTT
TRBV2	NA	NA	TRBJ1-1	14	CASSEVGRNTEAFF	TGTGCCAGCAGTGAGGTGGGGCGGAACACTGAAGCTTTCTTT
TRBV2	NA	NA	TRBJ2-2	13	CASSDRTAGELFF	TGTGCCAGCAGTGATAGGACAGCTGGGGAGCTGTTTTTT
TRBV28	NA	NA	TRBJ1-1	13	CASSPPVNTEAFF	TGTGCCAGCAGTCCTCCGGTGAACACTGAAGCTTTCTTT
TRBV5-1	NA	NA	TRBJ1-1	16	CASSLATQGGNTEAFF	TGCGCCAGCAGCTTGGCCACCCAGGGAGGGAACACTGAAGCTTTCTTT
TRBV14	NA	NA	TRBJ1-6	16	CASSLQGKGYNSPLHF	TGTGCCAGCAGCCTACAGGGAAAAGGCTATAATTCACCCCTCCACTTT
TRBV28	NA	NA	TRBJ2-7	17	CASSLYGQAPFSYEQYF	TGTGCCAGCAGTTTATATGGGCAGGCCCCTTTCTCCTACGAGCAGTACTTC
TRBV5-1	TRBD2	NA	TRBJ2-2	17	CASRGTSGGANTGELFF	TGCGCCAGCAGGGGGACTAGCGGGGGAGCGAACACCGGGGAGCTGTTTTTT
TRBV6-5	NA	NA	TRBJ1-5	13	CASSTQGDQPQHF	TGTGCCAGCAGTACCCAGGGTGATCAGCCCCAGCATTTT
TRBV30	NA	NA	TRBJ1-5	13	CAWSVGANQPQHF	TGTGCCTGGAGTGTTGGGGCCAATCAGCCCCAGCATTTT
TRBV7-9	NA	NA	TRBJ2-1	14	CASILRTGRNEQFF	TGTGCCAGCATACTTAGAACAGGGCGGAATGAGCAGTTCTTC
TRBV5-1	NA	NA	TRBJ1-4	14	CASSADRVREKLFF	TGCGCCAGCAGCGCTGACAGAGTACGTGAAAAACTGTTTTTT
TRBV15	TRBD2	NA	TRBJ2-1	16	CATSRDLAGGYNEQFF	TGTGCCACCAGCAGAGATCTAGCGGGAGGCTACAATGAGCAGTTCTTC
TRBV11-2	NA	NA	TRBJ1-5	18	CASSLVTRRGYSNQPQHF	TGTGCCAGCAGCTTAGTCACGCGGAGGGGATATAGCAATCAGCCCCAGCATTTT
TRBV7-9	NA	NA	TRBJ2-1	14	CASSLAAGNNEQFF	TGTGCCAGCAGCTTAGCGGCGGGGAACAATGAGCAGTTCTTC
TRBV6-5	NA	few	TRBJ1-2	13	CASRRTESGGYTF	TGTGCCAGCAGACGGACAGAGTCTGGAGGCTACACCTTC
TRBV15	NA	NA	TRBJ2-1	14	CATSRARTLGEQFF	TGTGCCACCAGCAGAGCAAGGACTCTCGGTGAGCAGTTCTTC
TRBV19	TRBD1	NA	TRBJ2-2	13	CATGTGGTGELFF	TGTGCCACCGGGACAGGGGGCACCGGGGAGCTGTTTTTT
TRBV13	NA	NA	TRBJ1-4	15	CASSLGWGKGEKLFF	TGTGCCAGCAGCCTAGGATGGGGCAAGGGCGAAAAACTGTTTTTT
TRBV18	TRBD2	few	TRBJ2-2	17	CASSPGTSGANTGELFF	TGTGCCAGCTCACCCGGGACTAGCGGGGCGAACACCGGGGAGCTGTTTTTT
TRBV7-6	NA	NA	TRBJ2-5	13	CASSYLLRETQYF	TGTGCCAGCAGCTACCTCCTTCGGGAGACCCAGTACTTC
TRBV19	TRBD2	NA	TRBJ2-7	14	CASSGERGTYEQYF	TGTGCCAGTAGTGGAGAGCGGGGAACCTACGAGCAGTACTTC
TRBV19	NA	NA	TRBJ1-5	14	CASSTNRGLQPQHF	TGTGCCAGTAGTACTAACCGGGGTTTGCAGCCCCAGCATTTT
TRBV3-1/TRBV3-2	TRBD2	NA	TRBJ2-1	14	CASSHGTIYNEQFF	TGTGCCAGCAGCCACGGGACTATTTACAATGAGCAGTTCTTC
TRBV2	TRBD1	NA	TRBJ2-7	17	CASSVDLTGTGGYEQYF	TGTGCCAGCAGTGTGGACCTAACCGGGACAGGGGGCTACGAGCAGTACTTC
TRBV19	TRBD2	NA	TRBJ2-3	16	CASSIMAGGPSDTQYF	TGTGCCAGTAGTATAATGGCGGGGGGGCCTTCAGATACGCAGTATTTT
TRBV18	TRBD1	NA	TRBJ1-1	15	CASSPSDRMNTEAFF	TGTGCCAGCTCACCTTCGGACAGGATGAACACTGAAGCTTTCTTT
TRBV10-3	TRBD1	NA	TRBJ1-1	14	CATTGQGANTEAFF	TGTGCCACCACGGGACAGGGGGCAAACACTGAAGCTTTCTTT
TRBV5-4	NA	NA	TRBJ2-2	16	CASSPDPGANTGELFF	TGTGCCAGCAGCCCTGACCCGGGAGCGAACACCGGGGAGCTGTTTTTT
TRBV7-9	TRBD2	NA	TRBJ2-3	15	CASSWGAGGPDTQYF	TGTGCCAGCAGCTGGGGAGCGGGGGGGCCAGATACGCAGTATTTT
TRBV6-5	TRBD1	NA	TRBJ2-7	15	CASNEPVTGWYEQYF	TGTGCCAGCAACGAACCCGTGACAGGGTGGTACGAGCAGTACTTC
TRBV5-8	TRBD1	few	TRBJ1-5	16	CASSSGTGGRNQPQHF	TGTGCCAGCAGCTCGGGGACAGGGGGCCGGAATCAGCCCCAGCATTTT
TRBV3-1/TRBV3-2	NA	NA	TRBJ2-7	14	CASSQVTATYEQYF	TGTGCCAGCAGCCAAGTTACAGCAACCTACGAGCAGTACTTC
TRBV7-6	TRBD1	NA	TRBJ1-1	15	CASSPQQGRNTEAFF	TGTGCCAGCAGCCCGCAACAGGGGCGTAACACTGAAGCTTTCTTT
TRBV19	NA	NA	TRBJ1-2	15	CASSIVPGRAYGYTF	TGTGCCAGTAGTATAGTTCCAGGGCGTGCCTATGGCTACACCTTC
TRBV2	NA	NA	TRBJ2-1	12	CASNRLVNEQFF	TGTGCCAGCAACCGACTAGTCAATGAGCAGTTCTTC
TRBV5-1	NA	NA	TRBJ2-2	16	CASSLNRARDTGELFF	TGCGCCAGCAGCTTAAACCGGGCCAGGGACACCGGGGAGCTGTTTTTT
TRBV9	NA	NA	TRBJ2-3	12	CASSPVEDTQYF	TGTGCCAGCAGCCCCGTAGAGGATACGCAGTATTTT
TRBV28	NA	NA	TRBJ2-7	17	CASSLEVDREGSYEQYF	TGTGCCAGCAGTTTAGAAGTGGACAGGGAGGGATCCTACGAGCAGTACTTC
TRBV10-3	TRBD1	NA	TRBJ1-3	14	CATYPGTAGNTIYF	TGTGCCACTTATCCCGGGACAGCAGGAAACACCATATATTTT